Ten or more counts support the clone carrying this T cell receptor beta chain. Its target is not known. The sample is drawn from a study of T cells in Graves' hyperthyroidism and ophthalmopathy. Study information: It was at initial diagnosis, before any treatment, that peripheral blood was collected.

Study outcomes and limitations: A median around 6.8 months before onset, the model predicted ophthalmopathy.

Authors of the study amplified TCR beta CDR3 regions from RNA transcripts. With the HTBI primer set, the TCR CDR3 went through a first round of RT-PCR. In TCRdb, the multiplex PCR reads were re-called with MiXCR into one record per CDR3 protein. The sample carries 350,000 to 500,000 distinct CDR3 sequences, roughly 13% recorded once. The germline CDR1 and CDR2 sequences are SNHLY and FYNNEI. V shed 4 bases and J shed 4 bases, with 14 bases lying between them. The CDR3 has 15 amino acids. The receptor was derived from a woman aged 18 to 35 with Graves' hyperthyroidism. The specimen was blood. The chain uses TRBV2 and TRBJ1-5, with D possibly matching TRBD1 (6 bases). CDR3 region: CASSGSAGVNQPQHF. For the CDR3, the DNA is TGTGCCAGCAGTGGTTCGGCAGGGGTGAATCAGCCCCAGCATTTT.